The text below deals with one T cell receptor (beta chain). What it binds is unknown. The read ends 3 residues shy of where the CDR3 ends; the end is completed using the germline J gene. Clones were read by immunoSEQ multiplex PCR, and TCRdb kept only the in-frame ones, dropping some. Listed for the sample are around 21,000 clones, none seen a single time. This record belongs to a study of T cell clonality in common variable immunodeficiency. Study outcomes and limitations: Reportedly, TCR beta sequences from common variable immunodeficiency showed fewer deletions and N-nucleotide insertions.

The CDR3 runs to 14 residues. Germline values: CDR1 SGHDT, CDR2 YYEEEE. V dropped 4 bases and J dropped 2 bases, with 10 bases sitting between them. Patients and controls were mostly of Caucasian heritage. The V gene is TRBV5-6, the J gene TRBJ2-1; possible D gene TRBD2, 6 bases. Specimen: peripheral blood mononuclear cells. The receptor was derived from a human donor with common variable immunodeficiency. The sequenced CDR3 bases are TGTGCCAGCAGCGTAGCGGAGGCCTACAATGAG. It encodes CASSVAEAYNE. The whole CDR3 reads CASSVAEAYNEQFF.